The 32 T cell receptor beta chains presented below share a single source sample, sequenced in a study of vaccination effects on CD4 cells after COVID-19. What these receptors recognize is not known. The table came from immunoSEQ multiplex PCR; TCRdb's copy has only in-frame clones and leaves some out. The table lists about 45,000 clones, around 76% of them singletons. Researchers isolated CD4+ T cells once approximately eleven days of culture had elapsed. The source material was CD4+ T cells from PBMCs cultured without peptide, sampled before COVID-19 vaccination. All receptors come from a human donor who had a prior SARS-CoV-2 infection.

The V and J genes are TRBV9 and TRBJ1-3; D may be TRBD1 (5 bases). Trimming left V 0 bases short and J 0 bases short, with 13 bases between. Germline-derived CDR1 and CDR2 are SGDLS and YYNGEE. This CDR3 is built from 17 residues. The CDR3 DNA reads as TGTGCCAGCAGCGTAGGGGGTGGGGGATTCTCTGGAAACACCATATATTTT. It encodes CASSVGGGGFSGNTIYF.

The chain is built from TRBV9 and TRBJ2-5, with D perhaps given as TRBD1 or TRBD2 (6 bases each). Trimming took 3 bases from V and 4 from J, leaving 13 bases between them. Per the germline V gene, CDR1 is SGDLS and CDR2 is YYNGEE. The CDR3 sequence is 14 residues long. CDR3 residues: CASSGGAPGETQYF. The CDR3 bases are TGTGCCAGCAGCGGGGGGGCACCGGGAGAGACCCAGTACTTC.

The chain couples TRBV7-3 to TRBJ2-3; maybe TRBD2 (6 bases). CDR3 size: 16 residues. Germline CDR1 and CDR2: SGHTA and FQGTGA. Trimming cost V 3 bases and J 2 bases, with 15 bases left between them. In DNA, the CDR3 is TGTGCCAGCAGCTTCCGCGCGGGGCGGAACACAGATACGCAGTATTTT. It yields the protein CASSFRAGRNTDTQYF.

The CDR3 nucleotides are TGTGCCAGCAGCCCAAGGGACAGGGTCTACAATGAGCAGTTCTTC. Translated, it gives CASSPRDRVYNEQFF. The V and J genes are TRBV9 and TRBJ2-1; 9 bases are a match to TRBD1. The CDR3 length is 15 residues. Germline V gene lookup returns CDR1 SGDLS and CDR2 YYNGEE. The trim removed 4 bases at V and 3 bases at J, leaving 5 bases unmatched.

The chain links TRBV9 to TRBJ1-1; the match to TRBD1 covers 7 bases. There are 14 residues in the CDR3. Germline V gene sequence: CDR1 SGDLS, CDR2 YYNGEE. The ends lost 0 bases at V and 3 bases at J; junction bases unmatched: 2. The CDR3 is CASSVDQGDTEAFF. CDR3 nucleotide sequence: TGTGCCAGCAGCGTAGATCAGGGGGACACTGAAGCTTTCTTT.

To note about this clone: At one boundary the junction diverges from the germline segment, which might be a read error. The V call is TRBV5-1, the J call TRBJ2-7; 9 bases are shared with TRBD1. The germline V gene encodes CDR1 SGHRS and CDR2 YFSETQ. This CDR3 contains 13 residues. This chain's CDR3 is CASRLGQGGEQYF. CDR3 in DNA: TGCGCCAGCAGATTGGGACAGGGTGGCGAGCAGTACTTC.

The chain has TRBV7-2 and TRBJ2-7, with TRBD2 matching over 16 bases. This CDR3 has 17 residues. Germline assignment: CDR1 SGHTA and CDR2 FQGNSA. The V gene end was trimmed by 5 bases and the J gene end by 4 bases; junction bases not matched to a gene: 8. The CDR3 nucleotides read TGTGCCAGCAGCCAAACCGGGACTAGCGGGAGGGGGTACGAGCAGTACTTC. Translation gives CASSQTGTSGRGYEQYF.

This chain links TRBV19 with TRBJ2-3; TRBD2 matches 9 bases. The J segment lost 7 bases and the V segment lost 0 bases, leaving 5 bases of the junction unmatched. The germline V gene has CDR1 LNHDA and CDR2 SQIVND (reference sequence). This CDR3 spans 15 amino acids. The CDR3 loop is CASSIDGGGVNTQYF. In DNA, the CDR3 is TGTGCCAGTAGTATAGATGGCGGGGGGGTCAATACGCAGTATTTT.

J is TRBJ2-2 and V is TRBV12-5; unclear D gene. Trimming removed 2 bases from V and 5 bases from J, with 15 bases in between. Germline V gene sequence: CDR1 LGHNT, CDR2 FRNRAP. This CDR3 spans 16 amino acids. The CDR3: CASGLTTPSDTGELFF. The CDR3, as DNA: TGTGCTAGTGGTTTGACGACACCGTCGGATACCGGGGAGCTGTTTTTT.

The gene calls are TRBV27 and TRBJ2-7; perhaps TRBD1 as D (5 bases). V gave up 2 bases and J gave up 7 bases, with 24 bases separating them. The CDR3 contains 17 residues. Looked up from germline, CDR1 is MNHEY and CDR2 is SMNVEV (reference sequence). CDR3 sequence (DNA): TGTGCCAGCAGTTTAAGGGTAGGGGAAGGGGCATTGAGGGAGCAGTACTTC. This gives the protein CASSLRVGEGALREQYF.

In this sample, this clone turned up a few times. The chain joins TRBV9 to TRBJ2-2; D call uncertain. V lost 0 bases and J 8 bases, leaving 11 bases between the germline ends. The CDR3 has 14 amino acids. Germline loops: CDR1 SGDLS, CDR2 YYNGEE. In DNA form, the CDR3 reads TGTGCCAGCAGCGTAGCGACCCCTCCTGGGGAGCTGTTTTTT. This codes for CASSVATPPGELFF.

The chain joins TRBV12-3 or TRBV12-4 to TRBJ2-7; D not certain. The CDR3 sequence is 13 residues long. The V end was cut by 3 bases, the J end by 1 base, with 7 bases between. The DNA for the CDR3 is TGTGCCAGCAGTTTTGGCAGATCCTACGAGCAGTACTTC. Protein product: CASSFGRSYEQYF.

J is TRBJ2-7 and V is TRBV5-4; D may be TRBD2 (7 bases). The CDR3 is 14 amino acids. Trimming removed 0 bases from V and 3 bases from J, with 10 bases in between. Germline V CDR1 and CDR2: SGHNT, YYREEE (reference sequence). The CDR3 protein is CASSLERGGYEQYF. DNA for the CDR3: TGTGCCAGCAGCTTGGAGAGGGGGGGCTACGAGCAGTACTTC.

The V call is TRBV24-1, the J call TRBJ2-3; D ambiguous. Trimming took off 1 base at V and 1 base at J, with 5 bases between the two ends. The CDR3 runs to 14 residues. Germline V CDR1 and CDR2: KGHDR, SFDVKD. CDR3 loop: CATSDFYGTDTQYF. In DNA, the CDR3 is TGTGCCACCAGTGATTTCTATGGCACAGATACGCAGTATTTT.

The chain couples TRBV6-5 to TRBJ1-5; the match to TRBD1 covers 7 bases. The CDR3 runs 15 residues. CDR1 and CDR2 from the germline V gene are MNHEY and SVGAGI. Trimming took 5 bases from V and 8 from J; bases not matched to a gene: 12. The CDR3 here is CASSRDSARDKPQHF. DNA of the CDR3: TGTGCCAGCAGTCGGGACAGCGCTCGTGACAAGCCCCAGCATTTT.

The chain is built from TRBV6-5 and TRBJ1-2; the D is unclear. The germline CDR1 and CDR2 sequences are MNHEY and SVGAGI. The CDR3 consists of 12 residues. V gave up 8 bases and J gave up 2 bases, with 9 bases separating them. CDR3 in DNA: TGTGCCAGCCGTAGCGAAAACTATGGCTACACCTTC. Its translation: CASRSENYGYTF.

The chain employs TRBV7-2 and TRBJ1-1, with D maybe TRBD1 (6 bases). Germline loops: CDR1 SGHTA, CDR2 FQGNSA. The CDR3 extends over 16 amino acids. V lost 2 bases, J lost 7 bases, and 20 bases lay in between. The CDR3 here is CASSLIVGVTGHEAFF. The CDR3 DNA follows: TGTGCCAGCAGCTTAATAGTAGGTGTGACAGGACATGAAGCTTTCTTT. Drawing the rest from reference TRBV7-2 and TRBJ1-1, the complete variable domain is GAGVSQSPSNKVTEKGKDVELRCDPISGHTALYWYRQSLGQGLEFLIYFQGNSAPDKSGLPSDRFSAERTGGSVSTLTIQRTQQEDSAVYLCASSLIVGVTGHEAFFGQGTRLTVV.

The rearrangement joins TRBV18 to TRBJ2-7, with no clear D. The CDR3 consists of 11 residues. Germline lookup yields CDR1 KGHSH and CDR2 LQKENI. The germline V and J ends were trimmed by 6 bases and 3 bases, with 6 bases remaining between them. The CDR3 spells CASSQDYEQYF. The CDR3 nucleotides read TGTGCCAGCTCCCAAGACTACGAGCAGTACTTC. Variable domain in full (rest from reference TRBV18 and TRBJ2-7): NAGVMQNPRHLVRRRGQEARLRCSPMKGHSHVYWYRQLPEEGLKFMVYLQKENIIDESGMPKERFSAEFPKEGPSILRIQQVVRGDSAAYFCASSQDYEQYFGPGTRLTVT.

CDR3 bases: TGTGCCAGCAGCTATCGGGACAGGGGTCGGCTAAGCAATCAGCCCCAGCATTTT. Encoded protein: CASSYRDRGRLSNQPQHF. This chain joins TRBV28 and TRBJ1-5; 10 nucleotides align to TRBD1. Losses at the gene ends were 6 bases for V and 1 base for J; bases not matched to a gene: 12. The length of the CDR3 is 18 residues. The V gene's germline CDR1 is MDHEN and CDR2 SYDVKM.

The V call is TRBV10-2, the J call TRBJ1-1; 7 positions agree with TRBD1. Germline CDR1 and CDR2: WSHSY and SAAADI. V lost 1 base, J lost 1 base, and 6 bases stayed unmatched. The CDR3 runs 16 residues. CDR3 loop: CASSELGRTGNTEAFF. The CDR3 DNA is TGCGCCAGCAGTGAGTTGGGGAGGACAGGGAACACTGAAGCTTTCTTT.

The V gene is TRBV2, the J gene TRBJ2-7, with 7 nucleotides matching TRBD2. CDR3 length equals 14 residues. The V and J ends lost 8 bases and 0 bases, in that order; junction bases with no gene match: 7. Germline V gene data show CDR1 as SNHLY and CDR2 as FYNNEI. CDR3 region: CASGLERVSYEQYF. The CDR3 bases are TGTGCCAGCGGACTAGAACGTGTCTCCTACGAGCAGTACTTC.

The chain combines TRBV4-1 with TRBJ2-5, with 7 bases aligning to TRBD2. This CDR3 has 15 residues. J was trimmed by 5 bases and V by 3 bases; bases with no gene match: 9. Germline assignment: CDR1 MGHRA and CDR2 YSYEKL. The CDR3 region is CASSQVGLRGETQYF. Written as DNA, the CDR3 is TGCGCCAGCAGCCAGGTGGGACTGCGGGGGGAGACCCAGTACTTC.

The chain uses TRBV9 and TRBJ2-7; 11 bases line up with TRBD1. The length of the CDR3 is 14 residues. Germline lookup yields CDR1 SGDLS and CDR2 YYNGEE. V shed 0 bases and J 6 bases; nucleotides not matched to a gene: 2. This CDR3 is CASSVAGTGGEQYF. Here the CDR3 DNA reads TGTGCCAGCAGCGTAGCCGGGACAGGGGGCGAGCAGTACTTC.

Only one count was recorded for this clone. This rearrangement joins TRBV6-5 to TRBJ1-6, with D perhaps TRBD1 (5 bases). Germline assignment: CDR1 MNHEY and CDR2 SVGAGI. The CDR3 is made up of 12 amino acids. The germline V and J ends were trimmed by 9 bases and 8 bases, with 11 bases remaining between them. CDR3 sequence (DNA): TGTGCCAGTTCCCAGGGATATTCACCCCTCCACTTT. The encoded protein is CASSQGYSPLHF.

The CDR3 bases are TGTGCCAGCAGAGACTCGGGACGGTTGAACACTGAAGCTTTCTTT. Its protein product is CASRDSGRLNTEAFF. The chain joins TRBV6-5 to TRBJ1-1; possible D gene TRBD1, 5 bases. Trimming shortened V by 6 bases and J by 0 bases, and 14 bases separated the two germline ends. The CDR3 spans 15 residues. Per the germline V gene, CDR1 is MNHEY and CDR2 is SVGAGI.

V gene TRBV4-2 combines with J gene TRBJ1-5, with a tentative D call TRBD1 (5 bases). The germline V gene has CDR1 LGHNA and CDR2 YNFKEQ. CDR3 length: 13 residues. V shed 4 bases and J shed 7 bases, with 11 bases lying between them. The CDR3 sequence is CASSLRDYQPQHF. CDR3 DNA sequence: TGTGCCAGCAGCCTGCGGGACTACCAGCCCCAGCATTTT.

V gene TRBV19 combines with J gene TRBJ2-6; tentatively, D is TRBD1 (5 bases). The germline V and J ends were trimmed by 3 bases and 0 bases, with 12 bases remaining between them. Germline-derived CDR1 and CDR2 are LNHDA and SQIVND (reference sequence). The CDR3 is 17 amino acids. CDR3 bases: TGTGCCAGTAGTATGTCAGGACACCCCTCTGGGGCCAACGTCCTGACTTTC. Amino acid sequence: CASSMSGHPSGANVLTF.

This chain uses TRBV4-1 with TRBJ2-2; 14 nucleotides line up with TRBD2. The CDR3 totals 18 residues. The V segment lost 2 bases and the J segment 4 bases; nucleotides outside the gene matches: 6. CDR1 is MGHRA and CDR2 is YSYEKL in the germline V gene. The CDR3 nucleotides are TGCGCCAGCAGCCAACTGACTAGCGGGGGGGCCCCCACCGGGGAGCTGTTTTTT. Amino acids: CASSQLTSGGAPTGELFF.

The V and J genes are TRBV29-1 and TRBJ2-3; D possibly corresponds to TRBD1 (5 bases). The V and J ends lost 3 bases and 0 bases respectively, with 10 bases between them. There are 14 residues in the CDR3. Germline CDR1 and CDR2: SQVTM and ANQGSEA. The CDR3 protein is CSVEQTESTDTQYF. The DNA for the CDR3 is TGCAGCGTTGAGCAGACAGAGAGCACAGATACGCAGTATTTT.

The chain links TRBV7-3 to TRBJ2-4; 8 nucleotides agree with TRBD1. The germline V gene has CDR1 SGHTA and CDR2 FQGTGA. V shed 6 bases, J shed 4 bases, and the junction held 8 bases outside the gene matches. CDR3 length equals 15 residues. CDR3 nucleotide sequence: TGTGCCAGCAGTACATCAGGGGGCGGGAAAAACATTCAGTACTTC. Protein sequence: CASSTSGGGKNIQYF. Full variable domain (remainder filled in from reference TRBV7-3 and TRBJ2-4): GAGVSQTPSNKVTEKGKYVELRCDPISGHTALYWYRQSLGQGPEFLIYFQGTGAADDSGLPNDRFFAVRPEGSVSTLKIQRTERGDSAVYLCASSTSGGGKNIQYFGAGTRLSVL.

This rearrangement joins TRBV19 to TRBJ2-5, with D unresolved. CDR1 and CDR2 (germline): LNHDA, SQIVND (reference sequence). CDR3 length: 16 amino acids. V was trimmed by 5 bases and J by 5 bases, leaving 21 bases between them. The CDR3 bases are TGTGCCAGTAGTCCGAGGTTGTCTAACTCCGGGGAGACCCAGTACTTC. Amino acids: CASSPRLSNSGETQYF.

The chain couples TRBV5-1 to TRBJ2-5; 8 bases match TRBD2. After removal of 1 base from V and 1 base from J, the junction contained 3 bases not matched to a gene. The germline CDR1 and CDR2 sequences are SGHRS and YFSETQ. The CDR3 is 15 residues long. The CDR3 coding sequence is TGCGCCAGCAGCTTGAGACTAGCGTCCCAAGAGACCCAGTACTTC. Protein product: CASSLRLASQETQYF.